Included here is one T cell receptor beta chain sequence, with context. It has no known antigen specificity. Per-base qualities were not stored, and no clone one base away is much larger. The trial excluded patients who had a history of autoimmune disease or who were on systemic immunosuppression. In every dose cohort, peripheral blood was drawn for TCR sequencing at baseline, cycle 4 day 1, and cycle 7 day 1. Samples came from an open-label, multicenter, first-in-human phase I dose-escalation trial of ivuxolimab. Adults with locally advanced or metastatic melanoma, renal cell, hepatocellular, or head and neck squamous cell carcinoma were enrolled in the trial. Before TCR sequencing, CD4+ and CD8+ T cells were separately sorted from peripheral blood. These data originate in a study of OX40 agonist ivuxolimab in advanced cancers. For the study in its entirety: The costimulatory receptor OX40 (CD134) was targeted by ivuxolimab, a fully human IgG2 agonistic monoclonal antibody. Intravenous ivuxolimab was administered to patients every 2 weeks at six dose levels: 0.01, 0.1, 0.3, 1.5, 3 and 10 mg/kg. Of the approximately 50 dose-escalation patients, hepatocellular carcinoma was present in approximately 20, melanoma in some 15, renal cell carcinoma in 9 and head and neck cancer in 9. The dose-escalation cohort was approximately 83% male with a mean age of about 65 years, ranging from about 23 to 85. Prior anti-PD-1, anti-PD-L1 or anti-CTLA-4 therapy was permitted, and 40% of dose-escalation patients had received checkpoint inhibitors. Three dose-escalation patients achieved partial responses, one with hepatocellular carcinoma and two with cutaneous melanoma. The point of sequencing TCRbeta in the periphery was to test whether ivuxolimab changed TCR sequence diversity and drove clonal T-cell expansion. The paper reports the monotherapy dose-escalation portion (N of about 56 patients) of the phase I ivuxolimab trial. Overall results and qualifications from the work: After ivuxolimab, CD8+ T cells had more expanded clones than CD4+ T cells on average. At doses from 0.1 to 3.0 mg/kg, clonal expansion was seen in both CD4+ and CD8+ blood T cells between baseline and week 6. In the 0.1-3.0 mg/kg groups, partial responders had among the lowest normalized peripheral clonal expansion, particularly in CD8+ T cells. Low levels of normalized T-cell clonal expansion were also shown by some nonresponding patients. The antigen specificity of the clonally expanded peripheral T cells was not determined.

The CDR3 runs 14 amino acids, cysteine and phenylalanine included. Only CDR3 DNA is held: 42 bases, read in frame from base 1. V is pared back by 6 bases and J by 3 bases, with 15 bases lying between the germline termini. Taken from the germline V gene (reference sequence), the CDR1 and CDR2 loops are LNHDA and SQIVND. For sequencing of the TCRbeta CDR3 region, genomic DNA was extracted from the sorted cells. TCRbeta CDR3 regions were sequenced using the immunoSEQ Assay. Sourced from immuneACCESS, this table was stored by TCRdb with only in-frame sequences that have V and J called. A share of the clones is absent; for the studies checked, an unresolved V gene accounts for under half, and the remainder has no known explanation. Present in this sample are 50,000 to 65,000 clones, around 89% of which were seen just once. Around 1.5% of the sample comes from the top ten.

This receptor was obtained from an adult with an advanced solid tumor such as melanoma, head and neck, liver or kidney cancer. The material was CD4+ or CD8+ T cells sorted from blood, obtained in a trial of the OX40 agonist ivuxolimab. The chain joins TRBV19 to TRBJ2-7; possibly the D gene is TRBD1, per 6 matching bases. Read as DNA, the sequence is TGTGCCAGTAGCCCGGGACACAAAGACTACGAGCAGTACTTC. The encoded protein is CASSPGHKDYEQYF.